The 32 T cell receptor beta chains listed next were all sequenced from one sample in a study of post-analysis software for immune sequencing data (dated by TCRdb to between 2015 and 2016). These TCRs are of unknown antigen specificity. Summary of the overall study and its limitations: Patients showed significantly higher frequencies than controls for a handful of TRBV segments, among them TRBV5-6, TRBV5-1 and TRBV20-1.

Library preparation was by PCR. Reads for this sample came from an Illumina HiSeq 2500. To reduce PCR and sequencing biases, unique molecular identifiers were incorporated into the TCR beta cDNA libraries. Clones were called with MiXCR by TCRdb after fastp trimmed the public reads at Q25, and only in-frame beta chains were retained. Rows are combined by CDR3 protein, so each entry shows the most common genes and DNA. The sample table shows hundreds of thousands of distinct CDR3 sequences, and 36% are seen once. The top ten clones comprise under 5% of the sample. Sequenced: blood. These receptors originate from a girl aged 10 to 17 with multiple sclerosis.

V usage is TRBV7-2 and J usage is TRBJ1-1; no definite D call. This CDR3 comprises 13 residues. From germline, CDR1 is SGHTA and CDR2 FQGNSA. V lost 3 bases and J lost 9, with 14 bases in between. The DNA of the CDR3 is TGTGCCAGCAGCTTCGGACCCAGCCTCCAAGCTTTCTTT. It encodes CASSFGPSLQAFF.

This clonotype has a count of ten or more. The genes are TRBV20-1 and TRBJ1-6; 8 nucleotides line up with TRBD1. The V and J ends lost 5 bases and 7 bases, in that order; junction bases with no gene match: 7. Germline CDR1 and CDR2: DFQATT and SNEGSKA (reference sequence). The CDR3 totals 14 residues. CDR3 bases: TGCAGTGCTCCCCGGACAGGGCCCAATTCACCCCTCCACTTT. Translating it yields CSAPRTGPNSPLHF.

This clonotype was observed a few times. The chain recombines TRBV10-3 with TRBJ1-2; D ambiguous. The CDR3 runs 14 residues. V was shortened by 6 bases and J by 4 bases, with 15 bases between the two germline ends. Germline CDR1 reads ENHRY; CDR2 reads SYGVKD. Written as DNA, the CDR3 is TGTGCCATCAGCAGAAACATGGATTCCTATGGCTACACCTTC. It specifies CAISRNMDSYGYTF.

This clonotype has a count of ten or more. The genes are TRBV7-2 and TRBJ1-5; D is perhaps TRBD1 (5 bases). CDR1 and CDR2 (germline): SGHTA, FQGNSA. Deletions cut 3 bases from V and 0 bases from J, with 6 bases between. The CDR3 has 14 amino acids. Written as DNA, the CDR3 is TGTGCCAGCAGCTTGGGGGATAGCAATCAGCCCCAGCATTTT. It translates to CASSLGDSNQPQHF. The complete variable domain, with remaining parts taken from reference TRBV7-2 and TRBJ1-5, reads GAGVSQSPSNKVTEKGKDVELRCDPISGHTALYWYRQSLGQGLEFLIYFQGNSAPDKSGLPSDRFSAERTGGSVSTLTIQRTQQEDSAVYLCASSLGDSNQPQHFGDGTRLSIL.

This clonotype was seen a handful of times. A much larger clone lies one base from this, so it may be a read error. For the CDR3, the DNA is TGCAGTGCTGGGCCAGCGGGGTCTAGCAATGAGCAGTACTTC. This codes for CSAGPAGSSNEQYF. This sequence joins TRBV20-1 and TRBJ2-7, with 7 bases identical to TRBD2. Trimming took 5 bases from V and 7 from J; bases not matched to a gene: 14. Per the germline V gene, CDR1 is DFQATT and CDR2 is SNEGSKA (reference sequence). The CDR3 consists of 14 residues.

The CDR3 reads CASSLDWLNTEAFF. CDR3 DNA sequence: TGTGCCAGCAGCTTAGATTGGTTGAACACTGAAGCTTTCTTT. The V gene is TRBV11-2, the J gene TRBJ1-1, with D unclear. The V gene lost 0 bases and the J gene lost 0 bases, with 5 bases spanning the gap. The germline V gene has CDR1 SGHAT and CDR2 FQNNGV. This CDR3 contains 14 residues.

To note about this clonotype: A read error may be the cause here, since a much bigger clone is one base away. The V gene is TRBV5-1, the J gene TRBJ2-1, with TRBD2 matching 9 bases. Germline V CDR1 and CDR2: SGHRS, YFSETQ. The CDR3 totals 17 residues. The CDR3 here is CASSSAGSGGTYDEQFF. CDR3 sequence (DNA): TGCGCCAGCAGCTCGGCCGGTAGCGGGGGAACCTACGATGAGCAGTTCTTC. The full variable domain, with the rest looked up from reference TRBV5-1 and TRBJ2-1, is KAGVTQTPRYLIKTRGQQVTLSCSPISGHRSVSWYQQTPGQGLQFLFEYFSETQRNKGNFPGRFSGRQFSNSRSEMNVSTLELGDSALYLCASSSAGSGGTYDEQFFGPGTRLTVL.

This chain uses TRBV2 with TRBJ2-7; D possibly corresponds to TRBD2 (5 bases). Germline-derived CDR1 and CDR2 are SNHLY and FYNNEI. V shed 6 bases and J shed 7 bases, with 16 bases lying between them. This CDR3 has 13 residues. This CDR3 is CASRAVGYNEQYF. The CDR3, as DNA: TGTGCCAGCAGAGCGGTGGGCTACAATGAGCAGTACTTC. The full variable domain, rest sourced from reference TRBV2 and TRBJ2-7, is EPEVTQTPSHQVTQMGQEVILRCVPISNHLYFYWYRQILGQKVEFLVSFYNNEISEKSEIFDDQFSVERPDGSNFTLKIRSTKLEDSAMYFCASRAVGYNEQYFGPGTRLTVT.

This clonotype was recorded at least ten times. The chain is built from TRBV7-2 and TRBJ2-1; 9 bases are shared with TRBD2. CDR3 length: 15 amino acids. V lost 6 bases and J lost 7; bases outside the gene matches: 10. Germline CDR1 is SGHTA and CDR2 is FQGNSA. The CDR3 DNA follows: TGTGCCAGCAGACTAACCAGCGGGGGGCGGAATGAGCAGTTCTTC. This gives the protein CASRLTSGGRNEQFF.

The chain is built from TRBV28 and TRBJ2-3, with 7 bases fitting TRBD2. V lost 2 bases, J lost 4 bases, and 12 bases stayed unmatched. CDR3 length: 17 amino acids. Germline V gives CDR1 MDHEN, CDR2 SYDVKM. CDR3 residues: CASSLEEAGVLSDTQYF. The DNA of the CDR3 is TGTGCCAGCAGTTTAGAAGAGGCGGGAGTCTTGTCAGATACGCAGTATTTT. Full variable domain (remainder filled in from reference TRBV28 and TRBJ2-3): DVKVTQSSRYLVKRTGEKVFLECVQDMDHENMFWYRQDPGLGLRLIYFSYDVKMKEKGDIPEGYSVSREKKERFSLILESASTNQTSMYLCASSLEEAGVLSDTQYFGPGTRLTVL.

This clonotype was seen only once. The junction does not match germline at one end; this may be a read error. The chain joins TRBV29-1 to TRBJ1-1; D unresolved. Looked up from germline, CDR1 is SQVTM and CDR2 is ANQGSEA. The CDR3 covers 14 residues. CDR3 loop: CSVAKATGNTETFF. Here the CDR3 DNA reads TGCAGCGTTGCTAAAGCTACGGGGAACACTGAAACTTTCTTT. Using reference TRBV29-1 and TRBJ1-1 for the parts outside the CDR3, the full variable domain is SAVISQKPSRDICQRGTSLTIQCQVDSQVTMMFWYRQQPGQSLTLIATANQGSEATYESGFVIDKFPISRPNLTFSTLTVSNMSPEDSSIYLCSVAKATGNTETFFGQGTRLTVV.

This chain links TRBV10-3 with TRBJ2-2; the D is unclear. Trimming left V 10 bases short and J 6 bases short, with 15 bases between. Germline V gene data show CDR1 as ENHRY and CDR2 as SYGVKD. The CDR3 extends over 13 amino acids. The CDR3: CATKESSAGELFF. The DNA for the CDR3 is TGTGCCACCAAAGAAAGTTCCGCCGGGGAGCTGTTTTTT.

This clonotype was counted at least ten times. DNA for the CDR3: TGTGCCAGCAGCCGTAACGCACAGGATCAAGAGACCCAGTACTTC. Protein product: CASSRNAQDQETQYF. The V and J genes are TRBV21-1 and TRBJ2-5; TRBD1 is the table's D call, not checked against the DNA. TRBV21-1 is described as a pseudogene. The CDR3 length is 15 residues.

This clonotype showed up many times. This chain links TRBV7-2 with TRBJ2-3; 8 nucleotides line up with TRBD2. Germline V gene sequence: CDR1 SGHTA, CDR2 FQGNSA. The CDR3 spans 17 residues. V lost 1 base and J lost 0; bases outside the gene matches: 6. In DNA form, the CDR3 reads TGTGCCAGCAGCTTAGAAGTAGCGGGGTCTAGCACAGATACGCAGTATTTT. It yields the protein CASSLEVAGSSTDTQYF.

This clonotype was counted at least ten times. This chain links TRBV7-9 with TRBJ2-3; tentative D call: TRBD1 (6 bases). CDR1 is SEHNR and CDR2 is FQNEAQ in the germline V gene (reference sequence). V lost 4 bases, J lost 0 bases, and 11 bases lay in between. The CDR3 loop spans 15 amino acids. The CDR3 sequence: CASSSLDSSTDTQYF. CDR3 DNA sequence: TGTGCCAGCAGCTCATTGGACAGCAGCACAGATACGCAGTATTTT.

V and J are TRBV28 and TRBJ1-5; D uncertain. This CDR3 comprises 14 residues. V was clipped by 10 bases and J by 3 bases, with 16 bases between them. Germline CDR1 reads MDHEN; CDR2 reads SYDVKM. CDR3: CANTKGGINQPQHF. Written as DNA, the CDR3 is TGTGCCAACACCAAAGGAGGCATCAATCAGCCCCAGCATTTT.

This clonotype was recorded many times. V gene TRBV6-6 combines with J gene TRBJ1-6, with D possibly being TRBD1 (5 bases). The V gene lost 6 bases and the J gene lost 8 bases, with 14 bases spanning the gap. CDR1 and CDR2 (germline): MNHNY, SVGAGI (reference sequence). This CDR3 contains 14 residues. The CDR3, as DNA: TGTGCCAGCAGCCGGCCAGGGCTAGATTCACCCCTCCACTTT. Its translation: CASSRPGLDSPLHF.

This clonotype was counted many times. This chain uses TRBV5-1 with TRBJ2-1; 7 bases agree with TRBD1. Germline CDR1 SGHRS, CDR2 YFSETQ. After removal of 4 bases from V and 6 bases from J, the junction contained 13 bases not matched to a gene. The CDR3 loop spans 16 amino acids. The CDR3 here is CASSRGQAFESNEQFF. CDR3 DNA sequence: TGCGCCAGCAGCCGCGGACAGGCCTTCGAAAGCAATGAGCAGTTCTTC.

This chain joins TRBV9 and TRBJ1-2; tentatively, D is TRBD1 (6 bases). The CDR3 is 16 residues long. Germline CDR1 reads SGDLS; CDR2 reads YYNGEE. V was clipped by 0 bases and J by 0 bases, with 12 bases between them. CDR3 coding DNA: TGTGCCAGCAGCGTAGCGGACGAGGGGGCTAACTATGGCTACACCTTC. Translation gives CASSVADEGANYGYTF.

This clonotype was counted many times. The junction differs from germline at one of its ends, possibly a read error. The chain is built from TRBV19 and TRBJ2-3, with D perhaps being TRBD1 or TRBD2 (6 bases each). The length of the CDR3 is 13 residues. The germline CDR1 and CDR2 sequences are LNHDA and SQIVND (reference sequence). The CDR3 DNA reads TGTGCCAGTAGTAACGGGGGCACCGATACGCAGTATTTT. It encodes CASSNGGTDTQYF. The variable domain in full, completed from reference TRBV19 and TRBJ2-3, reads DGGITQSPKYLFRKEGQNVTLSCEQNLNHDAMYWYRQDPGQGLRLIYYSQIVNDFQKGDIAEGYSVSREKKESFPLTVTSAQKNPTAFYLCASSNGGTDTQYFGPGTRLTVL.

In its sample, this clonotype was seen a few times. V and J are TRBV7-2 and TRBJ2-3; D perhaps matches TRBD2 (5 bases). The germline CDR1 and CDR2 sequences are SGHTA and FQGNSA. V lost 1 base and J lost 1, with 9 bases in between. The CDR3 is 15 residues long. This CDR3 reads CASSLEALGTDTQYF. Written as DNA, the CDR3 is TGTGCCAGCAGCTTAGAGGCACTAGGCACAGATACGCAGTATTTT.

This clonotype has only one observation. J is TRBJ1-2 and V is TRBV4-1, with 7 positions matching TRBD1. The trim removed 2 bases at V and 4 bases at J, leaving 4 bases unmatched. Germline CDR1 is MGHRA and CDR2 is YSYEKL. CDR3 length: 14 amino acids. The CDR3 protein is CASSQSQGGYGYTF. For the CDR3, the DNA is TGCGCCAGCAGCCAAAGTCAGGGGGGCTATGGCTACACCTTC.

Many counts were recorded for this clonotype. The gene calls are TRBV5-1 and TRBJ2-1; TRBD1 matches 8 bases. Unmatched junction bases numbered 13, after V lost 4 bases and J lost 4 bases. The V gene's germline CDR1 is SGHRS and CDR2 YFSETQ. The CDR3 sequence is 17 residues long. The CDR3, as DNA: TGCGCCAGCAGCACAGAATTGGGACAGGTCGCTTACAATGAGCAGTTCTTC. It is translated as CASSTELGQVAYNEQFF.

The genes are TRBV12-3 or TRBV12-4 and TRBJ2-5, with D unclear. The CDR3 spans 15 residues. Trimming removed 3 bases from V and 1 base from J, with 12 bases in between. CDR3 nucleotides: TGTGCCAGCAGTTTGGGTTCTCAGCTCCAAGAGACCCAGTACTTC. Amino acid sequence: CASSLGSQLQETQYF.

This clonotype was recorded many times. The V and J genes are TRBV7-9 and TRBJ1-2; D call uncertain. The germline CDR1 and CDR2 sequences are SEHNR and FQNEAQ (reference sequence). V was pared by 1 base and J by 2 bases, with 14 bases between. This CDR3 comprises 16 residues. The CDR3: CASSLVRSGLNYGYTF. CDR3 DNA: TGTGCCAGCAGCTTAGTACGATCGGGGTTAAACTATGGCTACACCTTC.

This clonotype was observed a few times. The chain links TRBV5-1 to TRBJ2-4, with TRBD1 identical over 9 bases. The CDR3 has 13 amino acids. The germline V gene encodes CDR1 SGHRS and CDR2 YFSETQ. V was clipped by 5 bases and J by 8 bases; unmatched bases: 5. CDR3 in DNA: TGCGCCAGCAGACCGGGACAGGGCGACATTCAGTACTTC. Translated: CASRPGQGDIQYF. Supplemented by reference TRBV5-1 and TRBJ2-4, the full variable domain reads KAGVTQTPRYLIKTRGQQVTLSCSPISGHRSVSWYQQTPGQGLQFLFEYFSETQRNKGNFPGRFSGRQFSNSRSEMNVSTLELGDSALYLCASRPGQGDIQYFGAGTRLSVL.

The rearrangement uses TRBV7-3 and TRBJ2-1, with TRBD2 matching 12 bases. V lost 5 bases to trimming and J lost 1 base; unmatched junction nucleotides: 9. The CDR3 has 18 residues. The germline CDR1 and CDR2 sequences are SGHTA and FQGTGA. This chain's CDR3 is CASSPLAGGYLSYNEQFF. CDR3 in DNA: TGTGCCAGCAGCCCTCTAGCGGGGGGGTACTTATCCTACAATGAGCAGTTCTTC. Drawing the rest from reference TRBV7-3 and TRBJ2-1, the complete variable domain is GAGVSQTPSNKVTEKGKYVELRCDPISGHTALYWYRQSLGQGPEFLIYFQGTGAADDSGLPNDRFFAVRPEGSVSTLKIQRTERGDSAVYLCASSPLAGGYLSYNEQFFGPGTRLTVL.

This clonotype was detected ten times or more. The V gene is TRBV25-1, the J gene TRBJ1-2, with D possibly being TRBD1 (6 bases). The CDR3 covers 14 residues. V was trimmed by 6 bases and J by 4 bases, leaving 15 bases between them. Looked up from germline, CDR1 is MGHDK and CDR2 is SYGVNS. The CDR3 DNA reads TGTGCCAGCAGCGCCGGGACGGGGGCCTATGGCTACACCTTC. This encodes CASSAGTGAYGYTF.

In its sample, this clonotype was seen many times. The gene calls are TRBV7-2 and TRBJ1-5; a possible D gene is TRBD1 (6 bases). CDR3 length: 16 amino acids. CDR1 and CDR2 from the germline V gene are SGHTA and FQGNSA. Trimming removed 5 bases from V and 7 bases from J, with 21 bases in between. CDR3 nucleotide sequence: TGTGCCAGCAGCCCTGGGGGGAGGGGGGGGCAACAGCCCCAGCATTTT. It codes for CASSPGGRGGQQPQHF.

This clonotype has a count of ten or more. The chain links TRBV7-6 to TRBJ1-2; weak D call: TRBD1 (5 bases). V was trimmed by 1 base and J by 4 bases, leaving 16 bases between them. Per germline, CDR1 SGHVS and CDR2 FNYEAQ. There are 16 residues in the CDR3. CDR3 DNA: TGTGCCAGCAGCTTAGTAAAGGAGCCGGGGGGCTATGGCTACACCTTC. Encoded protein: CASSLVKEPGGYGYTF.

V gene TRBV4-1 combines with J gene TRBJ2-7, with D tentatively TRBD1 (5 bases). Deletions cut 0 bases from V and 3 bases from J, with 12 bases between. The CDR3 totals 15 residues. Looked up from germline, CDR1 is MGHRA and CDR2 is YSYEKL. The CDR3 protein is CASSQEGLTVYEQYF. The CDR3 DNA reads as TGCGCCAGCAGCCAAGAAGGCCTGACAGTCTACGAGCAGTACTTC.

This clonotype was seen many times. The rearrangement uses TRBV7-3 and TRBJ1-1; D is unclear. V lost 6 bases to trimming and J lost 1 base, with 9 bases between them. Germline V lookup: CDR1 SGHTA, CDR2 FQGTGA. This CDR3 has 13 residues. DNA for the CDR3: TGTGCCAGCAGATCGGGCGCGAACACTGAAGCTTTCTTT. Its protein product is CASRSGANTEAFF.